The 21 T cell receptor beta chains below come from one sample, sequenced in a study of long-term antiretroviral therapy in people with HIV. An immunoSEQ assay, version v3.0, was performed at survey level. Sequencing was performed with immunoSEQ multiplex PCR; in TCRdb, only in-frame clones are kept and a portion is missing. The sample yields roughly 42,000 clones, approximately 87% seen once. The sample here was unsorted PBMCs, taken 1.2 years after starting antiretroviral therapy. Source of these receptors: a woman in her 50s with HIV.

The chain recombines TRBV29-1 with TRBJ2-1; D perhaps matches TRBD1 (6 bases). V was shortened by 6 bases and J by 4 bases, with 13 bases between the two germline ends. The CDR3 runs 13 residues. Germline assignment: CDR1 SQVTM and CDR2 ANQGSEA. CDR3 loop: CSVRSGTYNEQFF. CDR3 DNA sequence: TGCAGCGTCCGATCCGGGACATACAATGAGCAGTTCTTC.

The gene calls are TRBV10-3 and TRBJ1-1; D not resolved. Trimming took 4 bases from V and 1 from J, leaving 10 bases between them. The germline gives CDR1 ENHRY, CDR2 SYGVKD. The length of the CDR3 is 14 residues. The chain's CDR3 is CAISVGGGNTEAFF. CDR3 coding DNA: TGTGCCATCAGTGTGGGTGGCGGGAACACTGAAGCTTTCTTT.

The J gene is TRBJ1-6, the V gene TRBV19; TRBD1 aligns across 9 bases. V lost 8 bases to trimming and J lost 5 bases; unmatched junction nucleotides: 7. The CDR3 loop spans 15 amino acids. CDR1 is LNHDA and CDR2 is SQIVND in the germline V gene (reference sequence). This CDR3 is CASQGRQGDNSPLHF. CDR3 bases: TGTGCCAGTCAAGGTCGACAGGGGGATAATTCACCCCTCCACTTT. The whole variable domain, filled in from reference TRBV19 and TRBJ1-6, reads DGGITQSPKYLFRKEGQNVTLSCEQNLNHDAMYWYRQDPGQGLRLIYYSQIVNDFQKGDIAEGYSVSREKKESFPLTVTSAQKNPTAFYLCASQGRQGDNSPLHFGNGTRLTVT.

The rearrangement links TRBV28 to TRBJ1-3; possibly TRBD1 for D (5 bases). The V end was cut by 5 bases, the J end by 12 bases, with 17 bases between. This CDR3 comprises 13 residues. Germline-derived CDR1 and CDR2 are MDHEN and SYDVKM. This CDR3 reads CASSPGLRNRIYF. CDR3 DNA sequence: TGTGCCAGCAGTCCGGGACTACGGAATCGCATATATTTT.

V usage is TRBV19 and J usage is TRBJ1-2; 8 bases agree with TRBD1. The CDR3 spans 13 residues. CDR1 is LNHDA and CDR2 is SQIVND in the germline V gene (reference sequence). The trim removed 3 bases at V and 7 bases at J, leaving 4 bases unmatched. This chain's CDR3 is CASSIADRGGYTF. The CDR3 nucleotides read TGTGCCAGTAGTATCGCCGACAGGGGTGGCTACACCTTC.

The chain carries TRBV7-3 and TRBJ2-2, with D tentatively TRBD2 (7 bases). Per the germline V gene, CDR1 is SGHTA and CDR2 is FQGTGA. The CDR3 contains 15 residues. Trimming removed 4 bases at V and 5 bases at J, with 14 bases between. The CDR3 spells CASSWGGRETGELFF. DNA of the CDR3: TGTGCCAGCAGCTGGGGGGGCAGGGAGACCGGGGAGCTGTTTTTT.

This clone was seen only a few times. J is TRBJ1-1 and V is TRBV14, with D perhaps matching TRBD1 (6 bases). V lost 4 bases and J lost 0, with 18 bases in between. CDR1 and CDR2 (germline): SGHDN, FVKESK. The CDR3 is made up of 17 amino acids. The CDR3 reads CASSLGGTGPMNTEAFF. The DNA for the CDR3 is TGTGCCAGCAGCCTAGGGGGAACAGGGCCTATGAACACTGAAGCTTTCTTT.

V usage is TRBV5-1 and J usage is TRBJ2-3; the D is unclear. The germline V gene has CDR1 SGHRS and CDR2 YFSETQ. The ends were cut back, 7 bases at V and 2 bases at J, with 20 bases in the middle. This CDR3 has 16 residues. In DNA form, the CDR3 reads TGCGCCAGCCACCAACCAGCCCAGTCTTCCACAGATACGCAGTATTTT. Translation: CASHQPAQSSTDTQYF.

Remarks on this clone: Compared with germline, one end of the junction differs, possibly owing to a read error. This chain links TRBV30 with TRBJ1-1, with no clear D. CDR1 GTSNPN and CDR2 SVGIG come from the germline V gene (reference sequence). CDR3 size: 11 residues. CDR3: CAWTLQEQVLF. As DNA, the CDR3 is TGTGCCTGGACACTGCAGGAGCAAGTTCTCTTT.

This chain connects TRBV2 to TRBJ2-5; D gene uncertain. The V and J ends lost 8 bases and 0 bases respectively, with 4 bases between them. Germline-derived CDR1 and CDR2 are SNHLY and FYNNEI. There are 11 residues in the CDR3. CDR3 residues: CASAYQETQYF. CDR3 nucleotide sequence: TGTGCCAGCGCGTACCAAGAGACCCAGTACTTC.

This chain uses TRBV6-1 with TRBJ1-5; D uncertain. The CDR3 is 14 amino acids. V was clipped by 1 base and J by 4 bases, with 8 bases between them. In germline, CDR1 is MNHNS, CDR2 SASEGT. The CDR3 DNA reads as TGTGCCAGCAGTGAAGGTGTTATAAATCAGCCCCAGCATTTT. As protein: CASSEGVINQPQHF.

This clone was counted a few times. This chain links TRBV30 with TRBJ1-6, with 7 bases identical to TRBD1. The ends lost 2 bases at V and 5 bases at J; junction bases unmatched: 3. The CDR3 runs 14 residues. In germline, CDR1 is GTSNPN, CDR2 SVGIG (reference sequence). The CDR3 DNA reads as TGTGCCTGGAGTCTGGGACAGAATAATTCACCCCTCCACTTT. It codes for CAWSLGQNNSPLHF.

This clone appeared once. J is TRBJ2-3 and V is TRBV27; a weak D match, TRBD1 (6 bases). The V and J ends lost 6 bases and 2 bases respectively, with 15 bases between them. The germline V gene has CDR1 MNHEY and CDR2 SMNVEV (reference sequence). There are 15 residues in the CDR3. CDR3 residues: CASRGTLKPTDTQYF. CDR3 coding DNA: TGTGCCAGCAGGGGGACACTAAAACCCACAGATACGCAGTATTTT.

This clone was counted a single time. This chain's CDR3 is CASSRDSIGYEQYF. In DNA, the CDR3 is TGTGCCAGCAGTCGGGACAGTATTGGTTACGAGCAGTACTTC. The chain combines TRBV27 with TRBJ2-7, with 7 bases lining up with TRBD1. V lost 5 bases, J lost 4 bases, and 8 bases stayed unmatched. The CDR3 runs 14 residues. Germline CDR1 MNHEY, CDR2 SMNVEV (reference sequence).

The rearrangement joins TRBV30 to TRBJ2-7; D perhaps matches TRBD2 (5 bases). This CDR3 region has 11 residues. V was clipped by 0 bases and J by 7 bases, with 7 bases between them. Germline CDR1 GTSNPN, CDR2 SVGIG (reference sequence). In nucleotides, the CDR3 is TGTGCCTGGAGTGTACAGCGGGAGCAGTACTTC. As protein: CAWSVQREQYF.

A few counts support this clone. The junction and the germline gene differ at one end; a read error may be behind it. The rearrangement links TRBV7-7 to TRBJ1-4; D remains unclear. The CDR3 extends over 13 amino acids. The germline CDR1 and CDR2 sequences are SSHAT and FNYEAQ (reference sequence). The CDR3 loop is CASSLDRNEKLFF. CDR3 DNA: TGTGCTAGCAGCCTCGACCGGAATGAAAAACTGTTTTTT.

The genes are TRBV25-1 and TRBJ1-2; D is unresolved. In germline, CDR1 is MGHDK, CDR2 SYGVNS. This CDR3 has 12 amino acids. The V end lost 4 bases, the J end lost 4 bases, and 7 bases lay between the germline ends. CDR3 DNA: TGTGCCAGCAGTGGTGGATCCTATGGCTACACCTTC. As protein: CASSGGSYGYTF.

The chain is built from TRBV5-1 and TRBJ2-3; 9 bases match TRBD1. This CDR3 region has 16 residues. Trimming took 4 bases from V and 4 from J; bases not matched to a gene: 10. The V gene's germline CDR1 is SGHRS and CDR2 YFSETQ. Written as DNA, the CDR3 is TGCGCCAGCAGCCCCCAACCCGGGACAGGGTCAGATACGCAGTATTTT. Its translation: CASSPQPGTGSDTQYF.

The chain employs TRBV19 and TRBJ1-6, with D possibly matching TRBD1 (6 bases). The CDR3 runs to 15 residues. Germline V gene data show CDR1 as LNHDA and CDR2 as SQIVND (reference sequence). The V gene lost 8 bases and the J gene lost 6 bases, with 17 bases spanning the gap. CDR3 in DNA: TGTGCCAGTGCGTTCACAGGGTCCATTAATTCACCCCTCCACTTT. Encoded protein: CASAFTGSINSPLHF.

The V and J genes are TRBV18 and TRBJ2-2, with 9 bases identical to TRBD1. V trimming: 3 bases; J trimming: 3 bases; junction bases outside the gene matches: 5. CDR1 and CDR2 (germline): KGHSH, LQKENI. This CDR3 comprises 16 residues. CDR3 protein: CASSPGRQGDTGELFF. The CDR3 coding sequence is TGTGCCAGCTCACCCGGGAGACAGGGGGACACCGGGGAGCTGTTTTTT.

This chain uses TRBV5-6 with TRBJ2-7; 7 bases fit TRBD1. Germline lookup yields CDR1 SGHDT and CDR2 YYEEEE. J lost 0 bases, V lost 3 bases, and 3 bases had no gene match. This CDR3 is built from 14 residues. CDR3 sequence reads: CASSWTGPSYEQYF. The CDR3 nucleotides are TGTGCCAGCAGCTGGACAGGTCCCTCCTACGAGCAGTACTTC. Using reference TRBV5-6 and TRBJ2-7 for the parts outside the CDR3, the full variable domain is DAGVTQSPTHLIKTRGQQVTLRCSPKSGHDTVSWYQQALGQGPQFIFQYYEEEERQRGNFPDRFSGHQFPNYSSELNVNALLLGDSALYLCASSWTGPSYEQYFGPGTRLTVT.